A single sample is the source of the 5 T cell receptor beta chains below, sequenced in a study of cytomegalovirus exposure and HLA in healthy donors (TCRdb year 2017). Library preparation employed the immunoSEQ multiplex PCR assay. A mixture of 60 forward primers for TCR Vbeta segments and 13 reverse primers for TCR Jbeta segments was used in the multiplex PCR. The immuneACCESS repertoire file appears here via TCRdb, limited to in-frame rearrangements. These files lack a portion of the clones; in checked studies, under half of the deficit traces to unresolved V genes, and the cause of the others is not known. The sample yields around 120,000 clones; nearly 85% were counted once. The ten largest make up roughly 1.2% of the sample. The sequencing input was PBMCs. The receptors originated from a boy aged 5-17 years in good health and CMV-seronegative.

The chain carries TRBV5-4 and TRBJ1-1; TRBD1 might be the D (5 bases). Trimming removed 2 bases at V and 4 bases at J, with 9 bases between. The germline CDR1 and CDR2 sequences are SGHNT and YYREEE (reference sequence). The CDR3 is 13 amino acids. The CDR3: CASSFRGGTEAFF. The CDR3 nucleotides are TGTGCCAGCAGCTTCCGGGGGGGCACTGAAGCTTTCTTT. The full variable domain, its missing parts supplied by reference TRBV5-4 and TRBJ1-1, is ETGVTQSPTHLIKTRGQQVTLRCSSQSGHNTVSWYQQALGQGPQFIFQYYREEENGRGNFPPRFSGLQFPNYSSELNVNALELDDSALYLCASSFRGGTEAFFGQGTRLTVV.

This rearrangement joins TRBV4-2 to TRBJ2-1; TRBD2 aligns across 13 bases. Germline V gene sequence: CDR1 LGHNA, CDR2 YNFKEQ. This CDR3 is 20 amino acids long. Trimming cost V 3 bases and J 0 bases; bases outside gene matches: 11. The CDR3, as DNA: TGTGCCAGCAGCCACCCAAGAGGACTAGCGGGAGTGGGCTCCTACAATGAGCAGTTCTTC. Translation gives CASSHPRGLAGVGSYNEQFF.

The chain carries TRBV13 and TRBJ2-1; tentatively, D is TRBD2 (6 bases). Trimming shortened V by 4 bases and J by 7 bases, and 8 bases separated the two germline ends. The CDR3 contains 12 residues. CDR1 is PRHDT, CDR2 FYEKMQ, per germline (reference sequence). CDR3 in DNA: TGTGCCAGCAGCTCAAGCGGGAATGAGCAGTTCTTC. Translating it yields CASSSSGNEQFF.

The table lists this clone with a few counts. The chain uses TRBV7-2 and TRBJ2-7, with TRBD2 matching 8 bases. With V trimmed by 4 bases and J by 9 bases, 8 bases remained unmatched. This CDR3 is 13 amino acids long. Germline-derived CDR1 and CDR2 are SGHTA and FQGNSA. CDR3 in amino acids: CASSSFSLAGQYF. In DNA, the CDR3 is TGTGCCAGCAGCTCCTTCTCCCTAGCGGGGCAGTACTTC.

The CDR3 coding sequence is TGTGCCAGCAGCCAAGATTCGGGACAGCCATTGGGAGGCTACACCTTC. Protein: CASSQDSGQPLGGYTF. The J gene is TRBJ1-2, the V gene TRBV4-2; 7 nucleotides match TRBD1. The CDR3 spans 16 residues. V lost 0 bases to trimming and J lost 8 bases; unmatched junction nucleotides: 12. Germline V gene data show CDR1 as LGHNA and CDR2 as YNFKEQ.